This is a list of T cell receptor delta chains from one sample in a study of Vδ1+ human thymocytes. TCRdb re-called clones from the multiplex PCR reads via CATT. This repertoire shows about 58,000 delta-chain clones, more than 13% found once; its top ten account for 0.3% to 0.5%. Sequencing input: Vdelta1+ gamma-delta thymocytes from the thymus. These TCRs come from a girl younger than two who had congenital heart surgery. Both conserved end residues are part of each CDR3. Fields, in order: clone size, V gene, J gene, D gene, CDR3 protein, CDR3 DNA. D genes are given only for firm matches. The size field is filled for only some rows; it gives once, few, many or a size class.

>few|TRDV1|TRDJ1|.
CALGGLGDKLIF
TGTGCTCTTGGGGGTCTGGGCGATAAACTCATCTTT
>.|TRDV1|TRDJ1|.
CALGGGLSFPSFNTDKLIF
TGTGCTCTTGGGGGAGGCCTTTCCTTTCCTTCTTTTAACACCGATAAACTCATCTTT
>.|TRDV1|TRDJ1|.
CALGTPSRGISDKLIF
TGTGCTCTTGGGACTCCTTCCCGGGGGATTTCCGATAAACTCATCTTT
>.|TRDV1|TRDJ1|.
CALGEPLIYDKLIF
TGTGCTCTTGGGGAACCTCTAATATACGATAAACTCATCTTT
>few|TRDV2|TRDJ3|TRDD3
CACPVLGDPKPTWDTRQTFF
TGTGCCTGCCCAGTACTGGGGGACCCAAAGCCTACCTGGGACACCCGACAGACGTTTTTC
>.|TRDV1|TRDJ1|TRDD3
CALGEESTGGYDIGCKTDKLIF
TGTGCTCTTGGGGAAGAATCTACTGGGGGATACGACATTGGATGTAAGACCGATAAACTCATCTTT
>.|TRDV1|TRDJ1|.
CALGESVRTGSRKGLIF
TGTGCTCTTGGGGAGTCAGTCCGGACAGGATCTAGAAAGGGGCTCATCTTT
>few|TRDV1|TRDJ1|.
CALGEPSKPSYLTGGKLIF
TGTGCTCTTGGGGAGCCCTCGAAGCCTTCCTACCTTACTGGGGGAAAACTCATCTTT
>few|TRDV1|TRDJ1|TRDD2
CALGALPPINGSPTYTDKLIF
TGTGCTCTGGGTGCCCTTCCTCCAATAAACGGGAGCCCGACCTACACCGATAAACTCATCTTT
>.|TRDV1|TRDJ1|TRDD3
CALGTITAVRTGGLTWQANTDKLIF
TGTGCTCTTGGGACCATAACGGCCGTTCGTACTGGGGGTCTTACGTGGCAGGCGAACACCGATAAACTCATCTTT
>.|TRDV1|TRDJ1|TRDD3
CALGFLTYWGVDKLIF
TGTGCTCTTGGATTCCTAACATACTGGGGGGTCGATAAACTCATCTTT
>.|TRDV1|TRDJ1|TRDD3
CALGDSPLNSLVSPGGNYTDKLIF
TGTGCTCTTGGGGACTCCCCCTTAAACAGTCTCGTAAGCCCTGGGGGGAATTACACCGATAAACTCATCTTT
>.|TRDV1|TRDJ1|TRDD2
CALGESSYSAWALFTDKLIF
TGTGCTCTTGGGGAATCTTCCTACTCTGCCTGGGCACTATTCACCGATAAACTCATCTTT
>.|TRDV1|TRDJ1|.
CALGELVPAPREVDKLIF
TGTGCTCTTGGGGAACTAGTCCCTGCCCCCAGGGAGGTCGATAAACTCATCTTT
>.|TRDV1|TRDJ1|.
CALGVPINRGLLRGYTDKLIF
TGTGCTCTTGGGGTTCCCATTAATCGGGGGCTTCTGCGGGGGTACACCGATAAACTCATCTTT
>.|TRDV1|TRDJ1|.
CALGEHHPGAPLIF
TGTGCTCTTGGTGAACATCATCCCGGCGCGCCACTCATCTTT
>few|TRDV1|TRDJ1|TRDD3
CALGKWGDTGYTDKLIF
TGTGCTCTTGGCAAGTGGGGGGATACAGGTTACACCGATAAACTCATCTTT
>few|TRDV1|TRDJ1|TRDD3
CALVGLPVLGIRYTDKLIF
TGTGCTCTTGTTGGCCTTCCGGTACTGGGGATACGGTACACCGATAAACTCATCTTT
>few|TRDV2|TRDJ1|TRDD3
CACDTLVLGGKLIF
TGTGCCTGTGACACTCTCGTACTGGGGGGCAAACTCATCTTT
>few|TRAV29/DV5|TRDJ1|TRDD3
CAASAETPSFLLVLGALYTDKLIF
TGTGCAGCAAGCGCAGAAACCCCTAGCTTCCTCCTCGTACTGGGGGCCCTGTACACCGATAAACTCATCTTT
>.|TRDV1|TRDJ1|TRDD3
CALGECTGGPKYTDKLIF
TGTGCTCTTGGGGAGTGTACTGGGGGACCTAAGTACACCGATAAACTCATCTTT
>.|TRDV1|TRDJ1|TRDD3
CALGAGTVPEGYTYTDKLIF
TGTGCTCTTGGGGCCGGGACGGTTCCTGAGGGATACACGTACACCGATAAACTCATCTTT
>few|TRDV1|TRDJ1|TRDD3
CALGDSFGLGDTPNKLIF
TGTGCTCTTGGGGATTCTTTCGGACTGGGGGATACGCCTAATAAACTCATCTTT
>.|TRDV1|TRDJ1|.
CALGEIRAPRSRLAFKLIF
TGTGCTCTTGGGGAAATCAGGGCACCCCGATCCCGGTTAGCTTTCAAACTCATCTTT
>few|TRDV1|TRDJ1|.
CALGGGPLGSRTDKLIF
TGTGCTCTTGGGGGGGGTCCATTGGGGTCCCGAACCGATAAACTCATCTTT
>medium-sized|TRDV2|TRDJ1|TRDD3
CACDSTGGYPGTDKLIF
TGTGCCTGTGACAGTACTGGGGGATACCCAGGGACCGATAAACTCATCTTT
>.|TRDV1|TRDJ1|TRDD3
CALGELFPSYWGIRDKLIF
TGTGCTCTTGGGGAACTATTCCCGTCATACTGGGGGATACGCGATAAACTCATCTTT
>.|TRDV1|TRDJ1|TRDD3
CALGEPDWGIVDKLIF
TGTGCTCTTGGGGAACCTGACTGGGGGATTGTCGATAAACTCATCTTT
>.|TRDV1|TRDJ1|.
CALGPWPSYIFRTGGLYTDKLIF
TGTGCTCTTGGGCCGTGGCCTTCCTACATTTTCCGTACTGGGGGACTGTACACCGATAAACTCATCTTT
>.|TRDV1|TRDJ1|TRDD3
CALGESTGGTDKLIF
TGTGCTCTTGGGGAGTCTACTGGGGGAACCGATAAACTCATCTTT
>.|TRDV1|TRDJ1|.
CALGTQASRPYTDKLIF
TGTGCTCTTGGGACCCAAGCTTCCCGACCGTACACCGATAAACTCATCTTT
>.|TRDV1|TRDJ1|.
CALGVYAGYTDKLIF
TGTGCTCTTGGGGTATACGCGGGGTACACCGATAAACTCATCTTT
>.|TRDV1|TRDJ1|TRDD3
CALGEVRNRRWGIFYGDKLIF
TGTGCTCTTGGGGAAGTACGAAACAGGCGGTGGGGGATATTCTATGGCGATAAACTCATCTTT
>.|TRDV1|TRDJ1|.
CALGVPPPPRDDKLIF
TGTGCTCTTGGGGTCCCTCCCCCGCCTCGGGACGATAAACTCATCTTT
>few|TRDV1|TRDJ1|TRDD3
CALGNYVDKGKGYSYTDKLIF
TGTGCTCTTGGGAACTACGTCGACAAGGGGAAGGGATACTCGTACACCGATAAACTCATCTTT
>.|TRDV1|TRDJ1|TRDD3
CALGDSNSCYVTTMTGDRGTDKLIF
TGTGCTCTTGGGGACTCTAACAGCTGTTATGTAACTACGATGACTGGGGATAGAGGGACCGATAAACTCATCTTT
>.|TRDV1|TRDJ1|.
CALGELDKSVRNKLIF
TGTGCTCTTGGGGAACTTGATAAGTCGGTACGGAATAAACTCATCTTT
>few|TRDV1|TRDJ1|TRDD3
CALGELNPRGIPAKLIF
TGTGCTCTTGGGGAACTTAACCCCCGGGGGATACCTGCTAAACTCATCTTT
>.|TRDV1|TRDJ1|.
CALGDGLRRFNTDKLIF
TGTGCTCTTGGGGATGGCCTTCGGAGATTTAACACCGATAAACTCATCTTT
>few|TRDV1|TRDJ1|TRDD2
CALGDRPSFLQGGTKRGTDKLIF
TGTGCTCTTGGGGATCGCCCCTCCTTCCTACAAGGGGGGACTAAGAGGGGCACCGATAAACTCATCTTT
>few|TRAV29/DV5|TRDJ3|TRDD3
CAASATPIIWGIRVSPVGPWDTRQMFF
TGTGCAGCAAGCGCGACTCCTATTATATGGGGGATACGCGTATCCCCAGTTGGACCCTGGGACACCCGACAGATGTTTTTC
>.|TRDV1|TRDJ1|.
CALGEGAFTKLLATDKLIF
TGTGCTCTTGGGGAAGGCGCGTTTACAAAGTTACTGGCCACCGATAAACTCATCTTT
>few|TRDV1|TRDJ1|.
CALGATCSYYLGDALPYTDKLIF
TGTGCTCTTGGGGCAACATGTTCCTACTACTTAGGGGATGCCCTCCCGTACACCGATAAACTCATCTTT
>few|TRDV1|TRDJ1|.
CALGEDQEGPVSDKLIF
TGTGCTCTTGGGGAAGATCAGGAAGGGCCAGTTTCCGATAAACTCATCTTT
>few|TRDV1|TRDJ1|.
CALGGIQAPLDKLIF
TGTGCTCTTGGGGGTATACAGGCGCCTCTCGATAAACTCATCTTT
>.|TRDV1|TRDJ1|.
CALGERDLDKLIF
TGTGCTCTTGGGGAACGGGACCTCGATAAACTCATCTTT
>.|TRDV1|TRDJ1|TRDD3
CALGEPSFLRELGDTSDKLIF
TGTGCTCTTGGGGAACCTTCCTTCCTTCGGGAACTGGGGGATACGTCGGATAAACTCATCTTT
>.|TRDV1|TRDJ1|TRDD3
CALGGVPYWGRGIQDTDKLIF
TGTGCTCTTGGGGGAGTACCATACTGGGGAAGGGGGATACAGGACACCGATAAACTCATCTTT
>few|TRDV2|TRDJ1|.
CACDWGYTRGYTDKLIF
TGTGCCTGTGACTGGGGCTATACACGGGGGTACACCGATAAACTCATCTTT
>.|TRDV1|TRDJ1|TRDD3
CAFVRDEGGGSYTDKLIF
TGTGCTTTTGTCCGAGACGAAGGTGGGGGATCCTACACCGATAAACTCATCTTT